This entry concerns a single TCR beta chain. This CDR3 is built from 15 residues. Germline assignment: CDR1 PRHDT and CDR2 FYEKMQ (reference sequence). With V trimmed by 2 bases and J by 9 bases, 13 bases remained unmatched. Source study methods: Reference gene primer amplification gave nucleated cell count estimates. Clones were read by immunoSEQ multiplex PCR, and TCRdb kept only the in-frame ones, dropping some. V, J and clone size derive from that table, while D and trimming were established from the DNA sequence. The table includes 150,000 or so clones, approximately 78% detected once. The source of the sample is a study of blood T cell repertoires in COVID-19. The overall study: The United States, Italy and Spain were the sources of the acute and convalescent COVID-19 samples. T cells, B-cell-depleted T cells, or PBMCs provided the cDNA or gDNA that served as material.

The TCR was taken from a human donor with acute or convalescent COVID-19. The donor label of this sample is uncertain. Sequencing was done on a sample of peripheral blood. This chain connects TRBV13 to TRBJ2-7, with 7 positions matching TRBD1. The CDR3 protein is CASSLSEQGLGGQYF. The DNA of the CDR3 is TGTGCCAGCAGCTTATCTGAACAGGGGCTAGGGGGGCAGTACTTC.